Listed below are T cell receptor beta chains from one sample, sequenced in a study of blood T cell repertoires in COVID-19. The method was immunoSEQ multiplex PCR; TCRdb's version includes in-frame clones alone and lacks a portion of them. The profile shows about 480,000 clones, 70% to 90% of them singletons. Source material: peripheral blood. The receptors here all came from a woman aged 45-60 years with COVID-19, enrolled during active disease. Each CDR3 is given without its conserved first and last residue. The order of the fields is V gene, J gene, CDR3 protein.

v_call: TRBV11-2
j_call: TRBJ2-3
cdr3_aa: ASSLVSSDTQY

v_call: TRBV2
j_call: TRBJ1-4
cdr3_aa: ASQRWGPNEKLF

v_call: TRBV7-6
j_call: TRBJ2-1
cdr3_aa: ASSLSGGLIPEQF

v_call: TRBV12-3/TRBV12-4
j_call: TRBJ1-2
cdr3_aa: ASSGGTYYGYT

v_call: TRBV5-1
j_call: TRBJ2-1
cdr3_aa: ASSSGGLAGIREQF

v_call: TRBV19
j_call: TRBJ1-2
cdr3_aa: ASSTRDRGLPGYGYT

v_call: TRBV4-2
j_call: TRBJ2-5
cdr3_aa: ASSQDRASRETQY

v_call: TRBV3-1/TRBV3-2
j_call: TRBJ1-4
cdr3_aa: ASSQAGTGPEKLF

v_call: TRBV5-1
j_call: TRBJ1-1
cdr3_aa: ASSLEIQGTAF

v_call: TRBV6-1
j_call: TRBJ2-2
cdr3_aa: ASSENPSGPSTGELF

v_call: TRBV19
j_call: TRBJ1-5
cdr3_aa: ASSPRDRGSQPQH

v_call: TRBV29-1
j_call: TRBJ2-1
cdr3_aa: SVRTAEQF

v_call: TRBV21-1
j_call: TRBJ1-5
cdr3_aa: ASSKVVRKDRGFQPQH

v_call: TRBV30
j_call: TRBJ1-2
cdr3_aa: AWSPGQAGYT

v_call: TRBV10-1
j_call: TRBJ1-6
cdr3_aa: ASRRTGDSPLH

v_call: TRBV2
j_call: TRBJ1-1
cdr3_aa: ASLEGITEAF

v_call: TRBV25-1
j_call: TRBJ1-1
cdr3_aa: ASRSPGNTEAF

v_call: TRBV3-1/TRBV3-2
j_call: TRBJ1-2
cdr3_aa: ASSQTTGANYGYT

v_call: TRBV12-5
j_call: TRBJ2-1
cdr3_aa: ASGLVVRRTYNEQF

v_call: TRBV9
j_call: TRBJ1-1
cdr3_aa: ASSHHRGGDTEAF

v_call: TRBV6-5
j_call: TRBJ2-2
cdr3_aa: ASTRRLANTGELF

v_call: TRBV3-1/TRBV3-2
j_call: TRBJ1-1
cdr3_aa: ASSRQRNTEAF

v_call: TRBV3-1/TRBV3-2
j_call: TRBJ1-6
cdr3_aa: ASSGLGGESSPLH

v_call: TRBV18
j_call: TRBJ2-3
cdr3_aa: ASSPSIAGATTDTQY

v_call: TRBV19
j_call: TRBJ2-2
cdr3_aa: ASSGSGGPHTGELF

v_call: TRBV11-2
j_call: TRBJ2-2
cdr3_aa: ASSLSPGGGTGELF

v_call: TRBV5-5
j_call: TRBJ2-7
cdr3_aa: ASSLGIGGYEQY

v_call: TRBV3-1/TRBV3-2
j_call: TRBJ2-2
cdr3_aa: ASSRSSGGPSGELF

v_call: TRBV6-5
j_call: TRBJ1-6
cdr3_aa: ASRPGTGYNSPLH

v_call: TRBV18
j_call: TRBJ1-2
cdr3_aa: ASSFSDGYT

v_call: TRBV6-5
j_call: TRBJ1-1
cdr3_aa: ASSVTGGTEAF

v_call: TRBV5-1
j_call: TRBJ1-1
cdr3_aa: ASSPWDNDEAF